In its sample, the clone carrying this TCR beta chain was seen many times. Its antigen is unidentified. The authors prepared the TCRbeta library with unique molecular identifiers. TCRdb reprocessed the PCR reads with MiXCR, giving one entry per CDR3 protein. The sample consists of a few hundred thousand distinct CDR3 sequences, approximately 13% of them appearing once. CDR3 length equals 18 residues. Trimming shortened V by 3 bases and J by 0 bases, and 15 bases separated the two germline ends. The germline V gene encodes CDR1 MDHEN and CDR2 SYDVKM. The data were obtained in a study of T-cell reconstitution after alpha-beta-depleted transplantation in children. Overall study results and limits: The authors attributed T-cell counts and diversity one year after transplant mostly to newly produced T cells. Where alpha-beta T cells came from about two months after transplant was reportedly several hundred expanded graft clones. For some patients, TCRbeta diversity was high at day 60 because of recipient T cells and thymic progenitors that survived.

The chain uses TRBV28 and TRBJ2-6, with D possibly called TRBD1 or TRBD2 (5 bases each). The receptor comes from a male patient younger than 18 who had a stem cell transplant for acute myeloid leukemia, so the T cells may come from the graft donor. The sample here was PBMCs, mostly from graft donor cells, taken 360 days after TCRalphabeta/CD19-depleted stem cell transplant. DNA of the CDR3: TGTGCCAGCAGTTTCCTTCAGGGACGAGACTCTGGGGCCAACGTCCTGACTTTC. Translating gives CASSFLQGRDSGANVLTF. The full variable domain, with the rest looked up from reference TRBV28 and TRBJ2-6, is DVKVTQSSRYLVKRTGEKVFLECVQDMDHENMFWYRQDPGLGLRLIYFSYDVKMKEKGDIPEGYSVSREKKERFSLILESASTNQTSMYLCASSFLQGRDSGANVLTFGAGSRLTVL.